Detailed here is one T cell receptor beta chain. Its specificity is unknown. The data were produced by immunoSEQ multiplex PCR, yet TCRdb's version contains in-frame clones alone and is incomplete. The sample has 300,000 to 350,000 clones; under 90% are singletons. The data are from a study of Ad26.COV2.S vaccination and SARS-CoV-2 variants. The CDR3 totals 10 residues. Germline CDR1 SQVTM, CDR2 ANQGSEA. The V end lost 6 bases, the J end lost 4 bases, and 6 bases lay between the germline ends. Study-wide points: Vaccine recipients and placebo recipients showed similar non-spike TCR breadth.

The treatment: some 20 received Ad26.COV2.S at low or high dose, single or two shots; roughly five received placebo; per-sample allocation not given. Specimen acquisition occurred on day 63 following the initial vaccine or placebo injection. The chain combines TRBV29-1 with TRBJ1-1; D gene uncertain. The starting material was peripheral blood, obtained in a trial of Ad26.COV2.S vaccine versus placebo. This clonotype was sampled from a person aged 18-65 years who received the Ad26.COV2.S COVID-19 vaccine or a placebo. CDR3 sequence (DNA): TGCAGCGTGTGGAGCACTGAAGCTTTCTTT. Translating gives CSVWSTEAFF.